The 9 T cell receptor beta chains below all came from one sample that was sequenced in a study of blood T cell repertoires in COVID-19. TCRdb's copy holds only in-frame clones and misses some; the assay was immunoSEQ multiplex PCR. The data contain roughly 280,000 clones, about 90% of them seen just once; the ten biggest clones take up approximately 11%. Input material: peripheral blood. These receptors all come from a woman younger than 45 with COVID-19, enrolled during active disease.

The J gene is TRBJ2-7, the V gene TRBV7-2; 8 bases fit TRBD1. This CDR3 contains 16 residues. V lost 1 base, J lost 2 bases, and 7 bases stayed unmatched. From germline, CDR1 is SGHTA and CDR2 FQGNSA. In nucleotides, the CDR3 is TGTGCCAGCAGCTTAGGTGTAGGACAGGGACCCTACGAGCAGTACTTC. Its translation: CASSLGVGQGPYEQYF. Full variable domain (missing parts from reference TRBV7-2 and TRBJ2-7): GAGVSQSPSNKVTEKGKDVELRCDPISGHTALYWYRQSLGQGLEFLIYFQGNSAPDKSGLPSDRFSAERTGGSVSTLTIQRTQQEDSAVYLCASSLGVGQGPYEQYFGPGTRLTVT.

The rearrangement joins TRBV10-3 to TRBJ1-4; 9 bases line up with TRBD1. Germline CDR1 reads ENHRY; CDR2 reads SYGVKD. The CDR3 runs to 14 residues. The V gene end was trimmed by 11 bases and the J gene end by 3 bases; junction bases not matched to a gene: 7. The DNA for the CDR3 is TGTGCCGTCGGGACAGGGTCCTCTAATGAAAAACTGTTTTTT. Translated: CAVGTGSSNEKLFF.

Regarding this clone: Other DNA variants within this sample encode the same CDR3. This chain joins TRBV12-3 or TRBV12-4 and TRBJ2-5; D unclear. This CDR3 is built from 11 residues. The V end lost 2 bases, the J end lost 5 bases, and 3 bases lay between the germline ends. The CDR3 nucleotides are TGTGCCAGCAGTTTACGGGAGACCCAGTACTTC. Protein product: CASSLRETQYF.

This clone has just one count. The J gene is TRBJ2-6, the V gene TRBV19; 10 nucleotides agree with TRBD1. With 10 bases clipped from V and 2 bases from J, the junction kept 5 bases outside the gene matches. This CDR3 comprises 15 residues. CDR1 is LNHDA and CDR2 is SQIVND in the germline V gene (reference sequence). CDR3 protein: CATGTGVAGANVLTF. DNA of the CDR3: TGTGCCACCGGGACAGGGGTGGCTGGGGCCAACGTCCTGACTTTC. Using reference TRBV19 and TRBJ2-6 for the parts outside the CDR3, the full variable domain is DGGITQSPKYLFRKEGQNVTLSCEQNLNHDAMYWYRQDPGQGLRLIYYSQIVNDFQKGDIAEGYSVSREKKESFPLTVTSAQKNPTAFYLCATGTGVAGANVLTFGAGSRLTVL.

This clone was observed a few times. CDR3 sequence (DNA): TGTGCCTCCCAAGGGTCTAGCGGGAGCTACGAGCAGTACTTC. This gives the protein CASQGSSGSYEQYF. The V call is TRBV10-3, the J call TRBJ2-7, with 10 bases identical to TRBD2. V was pared by 11 bases and J by 3 bases, with 10 bases of the junction left unmatched. Germline values: CDR1 ENHRY, CDR2 SYGVKD. The CDR3 is 14 residues long.

The rearrangement uses TRBV6-5 and TRBJ2-3, with D tentatively TRBD2 (5 bases). Per germline, CDR1 MNHEY and CDR2 SVGAGI. The CDR3 sequence is 14 residues long. V was shortened by 3 bases and J by 3 bases, with 10 bases between the two germline ends. The CDR3 reads CASSYAGRTDTQYF. CDR3 in DNA: TGTGCCAGCAGTTATGCGGGTAGGACAGATACGCAGTATTTT.

The chain recombines TRBV30 with TRBJ2-7, with 9 positions matching TRBD1. The CDR3 extends over 14 amino acids. CDR1 and CDR2 from the germline V gene are GTSNPN and SVGIG (reference sequence). V lost 7 bases to trimming and J lost 0 bases; unmatched junction nucleotides: 7. CDR3 nucleotide sequence: TGTGCCTCGGACAGGGGAAGAAGCTCCTACGAGCAGTACTTC. Encoded protein: CASDRGRSSYEQYF.

The chain couples TRBV27 to TRBJ2-7; D perhaps matches TRBD1 (6 bases). V gave up 5 bases and J gave up 4 bases, with 12 bases separating them. The germline V gene encodes CDR1 MNHEY and CDR2 SMNVEV (reference sequence). The CDR3 consists of 13 residues. CDR3: CASSVQQGYEQYF. The CDR3 nucleotides read TGTGCCAGCAGTGTCCAACAGGGTTACGAGCAGTACTTC.

The chain has TRBV4-1 and TRBJ1-4; maybe TRBD1 (6 bases). The germline V gene has CDR1 MGHRA and CDR2 YSYEKL. Trimming cost V 0 bases and J 14 bases, with 16 bases left between them. CDR3 length equals 14 residues. This CDR3 is CASSQDRVGQRLFF. CDR3 sequence (DNA): TGCGCCAGCAGCCAAGATAGGGTCGGACAGAGGCTGTTTTTT.